This is a list of T cell receptor beta chains from one sample in a study of OX40 agonist ivuxolimab in advanced cancers. Clones were read by immunoSEQ multiplex PCR, and TCRdb kept only the in-frame ones, dropping some. The table has around 84,000 clones, about 90% seen once. Sequencing was performed on CD4+ or CD8+ T cells sorted from blood, taken in a trial of the OX40 agonist ivuxolimab. Receptors originate from an adult with an advanced solid tumor such as melanoma, head and neck, liver or kidney cancer. Each CDR3 is given with its conserved first and last residue. The order of the fields is V gene, J gene, CDR3 protein.

V gene: TRBV7-9
J gene: TRBJ2-2
CDR3 protein: CASSRGTSAGELFF

V gene: TRBV30
J gene: TRBJ2-3
CDR3 protein: CAWTGGSTDTQYF

V gene: TRBV9
J gene: TRBJ2-7
CDR3 protein: CASSVGGSGSSYEQYF

V gene: TRBV19
J gene: TRBJ1-2
CDR3 protein: CASSISPNYGYTF

V gene: TRBV5-1
J gene: TRBJ2-3
CDR3 protein: CASSLEGLTDTQYF

V gene: TRBV9
J gene: TRBJ1-4
CDR3 protein: CASSVEEAANEKLFF

V gene: TRBV4-1
J gene: TRBJ2-3
CDR3 protein: CASSQQLAGTDTQYF

V gene: TRBV11-3
J gene: TRBJ2-1
CDR3 protein: CASSFDTSSYNEQFF

V gene: TRBV10-3
J gene: TRBJ2-7
CDR3 protein: CAISAHPSYEQYF

V gene: TRBV19
J gene: TRBJ2-1
CDR3 protein: CASSTGLALNEQFF

V gene: TRBV28
J gene: TRBJ1-2
CDR3 protein: CASSPLDRGDGYTF

V gene: TRBV7-9
J gene: TRBJ1-3
CDR3 protein: CASSSRAAGNTIYF

V gene: TRBV7-6
J gene: TRBJ2-3
CDR3 protein: CASSSEASGTQYF

V gene: TRBV5-5
J gene: TRBJ1-2
CDR3 protein: CASSLARTGGDNGYTF

V gene: TRBV5-4
J gene: TRBJ2-7
CDR3 protein: CASSNRDRGSLEAYEQYF

V gene: TRBV18
J gene: TRBJ1-5
CDR3 protein: CASSRGQAGDQPQHF

V gene: TRBV27
J gene: TRBJ2-3
CDR3 protein: CASSYLAQDTQYF

V gene: TRBV18
J gene: TRBJ2-3
CDR3 protein: CASSPSRYERSTDTQYF

V gene: TRBV7-3
J gene: TRBJ2-2
CDR3 protein: CASSLTGTGRTGELFF

V gene: TRBV5-1
J gene: TRBJ2-5
CDR3 protein: CASSSRDRGLQETQYF

V gene: TRBV28
J gene: TRBJ2-7
CDR3 protein: CASSLGGLADYSYEQYF

V gene: TRBV7-3
J gene: TRBJ2-2
CDR3 protein: CASSLTLDSGNTGELFF

V gene: TRBV12-5
J gene: TRBJ1-1
CDR3 protein: CASGLRTGVDSLAEAFF

V gene: TRBV30
J gene: TRBJ2-7
CDR3 protein: CAWSVLARGGHEQYF

V gene: TRBV30
J gene: TRBJ2-3
CDR3 protein: CAWSGDRVGTDTQYF

V gene: TRBV6-1
J gene: TRBJ2-7
CDR3 protein: CASYQGTGLGTKQYF

V gene: TRBV25-1
J gene: TRBJ1-1
CDR3 protein: CASNSDSRGTTEAFF

V gene: TRBV7-3
J gene: TRBJ2-7
CDR3 protein: CASSPSGLDEQYF

V gene: TRBV25-1
J gene: TRBJ1-1
CDR3 protein: CASSDSGALNTEAFF

V gene: TRBV7-3
J gene: TRBJ1-5
CDR3 protein: CASSPTRDQPQHF

V gene: TRBV4-3
J gene: TRBJ1-5
CDR3 protein: CASSQVGGNQPQHF

V gene: TRBV19
J gene: TRBJ2-2
CDR3 protein: CASIRGVQGYHTGELFF

V gene: TRBV30
J gene: TRBJ1-2
CDR3 protein: CAWSTGLGYTF

V gene: TRBV7-8
J gene: TRBJ2-2
CDR3 protein: CASSLTGDFTGELFF

V gene: TRBV6-5
J gene: TRBJ1-1
CDR3 protein: CASSSQGQGADTEAFF

V gene: TRBV11-3
J gene: TRBJ2-6
CDR3 protein: CASNDGQVGSGANVLTF

V gene: TRBV28
J gene: TRBJ1-4
CDR3 protein: CASSRQGDEKLFF

V gene: TRBV18
J gene: TRBJ2-1
CDR3 protein: CASSLGYGSYNEQFF

V gene: TRBV5-1
J gene: TRBJ2-3
CDR3 protein: CASSLGAGGSQYF

V gene: TRBV21-1
J gene: TRBJ2-7
CDR3 protein: CASSTDPSYEQYF

V gene: TRBV10-3
J gene: TRBJ2-5
CDR3 protein: CAISYSVDRETQYF

V gene: TRBV7-2
J gene: TRBJ1-2
CDR3 protein: CASSPMTGNSYGYTF

V gene: TRBV18
J gene: TRBJ1-2
CDR3 protein: CASSPTGQTDYGYTF

V gene: TRBV18
J gene: TRBJ2-7
CDR3 protein: CASSLIMRTGGEQYF

V gene: TRBV7-2
J gene: TRBJ1-1
CDR3 protein: CASSLVGNTEAFF

V gene: TRBV18
J gene: TRBJ2-1
CDR3 protein: CASSLLVSGILSSYNEQFF

V gene: TRBV7-9
J gene: TRBJ2-5
CDR3 protein: CATTIGQGQETQYF

V gene: TRBV5-4
J gene: TRBJ2-7
CDR3 protein: CASSRIADRGEQYF

V gene: TRBV15
J gene: TRBJ2-3
CDR3 protein: CATSNRGLAGAAQYF

V gene: TRBV19
J gene: TRBJ2-5
CDR3 protein: CASSTDRQETQYF

V gene: TRBV7-2
J gene: TRBJ2-2
CDR3 protein: CASSLETGLAGELFF

V gene: TRBV7-8
J gene: TRBJ1-5
CDR3 protein: CASSYYSNQPQHF

V gene: TRBV19
J gene: TRBJ2-7
CDR3 protein: CASSLGTPAAYEQYF

V gene: TRBV30
J gene: TRBJ2-1
CDR3 protein: CAWTVGAGGDEQFF

V gene: TRBV5-1
J gene: TRBJ2-3
CDR3 protein: CASSSKTSTSTDTQYF

V gene: TRBV25-1
J gene: TRBJ2-6
CDR3 protein: CASSVTGSGANVLTF

V gene: TRBV11-2
J gene: TRBJ2-7
CDR3 protein: CASSLGFFRPYEQYF

V gene: TRBV11-3
J gene: TRBJ2-3
CDR3 protein: CASSLDGLAGVSDTQYF

V gene: TRBV10-3
J gene: TRBJ2-2
CDR3 protein: CAINYDIRTGELFF